These 8 T cell receptor beta chains were sequenced from one sample in a study of blood T cell repertoires in COVID-19. TCRdb's table, derived via immunoSEQ multiplex PCR, lists solely in-frame clones and lacks some. The sample lists approximately 150,000 clones, roughly 87% occurring once. The sample was peripheral blood. The receptors stem from a woman in her sixties or seventies with active or convalescent COVID-19.

V and J are TRBV29-1 and TRBJ2-5; 8 bases fit TRBD1. V trimming: 7 bases; J trimming: 1 base; junction bases outside the gene matches: 8. The CDR3 runs 14 residues. Germline-derived CDR1 and CDR2 are SQVTM and ANQGSEA. The CDR3 loop reads CSASGTGVQETQYF. Here the CDR3 DNA reads TGCAGCGCATCCGGGACAGGCGTCCAAGAGACCCAGTACTTC.

The chain uses TRBV7-9 and TRBJ1-1; the match to TRBD1 covers 11 bases. J lost 10 bases, V lost 1 base, and 11 bases had no gene match. The CDR3 contains 16 residues. Looked up from germline, CDR1 is SEHNR and CDR2 is FQNEAQ (reference sequence). This CDR3 reads CASSLVPGTGGLRAFF. CDR3 in DNA: TGTGCCAGCAGCTTAGTACCCGGGACAGGGGGATTAAGAGCTTTCTTT.

The rearrangement links TRBV18 to TRBJ2-7, with TRBD2 as a possible D gene (5 bases). V was pared by 5 bases and J by 4 bases, with 15 bases between. The CDR3 is made up of 14 amino acids. Germline V gene sequence: CDR1 KGHSH, CDR2 LQKENI. The chain's CDR3 is CASSTRNRGYEQYF. The CDR3 nucleotides read TGTGCCAGCTCAACCCGGAACCGGGGTTACGAGCAGTACTTC.

The chain carries TRBV10-3 and TRBJ2-3, with 7 bases identical to TRBD2. This CDR3 region has 15 residues. V gave up 5 bases and J gave up 1 base; unmatched junction bases: 6. Per the germline V gene, CDR1 is ENHRY and CDR2 is SYGVKD. Here the CDR3 reads CAISWESGGTDTQYF. The DNA for the CDR3 is TGTGCCATCAGTTGGGAAAGCGGGGGCACAGATACGCAGTATTTT.

The chain is built from TRBV5-1 and TRBJ2-3, with D maybe TRBD1 (5 bases). Trimming cost V 0 bases and J 2 bases, with 7 bases left between them. This CDR3 contains 14 residues. Germline V gene lookup returns CDR1 SGHRS and CDR2 YFSETQ. The CDR3 reads CASSLEGATDTQYF. CDR3 DNA sequence: TGCGCCAGCAGCTTGGAAGGGGCCACAGATACGCAGTATTTT. Variable domain in full (rest from reference TRBV5-1 and TRBJ2-3): KAGVTQTPRYLIKTRGQQVTLSCSPISGHRSVSWYQQTPGQGLQFLFEYFSETQRNKGNFPGRFSGRQFSNSRSEMNVSTLELGDSALYLCASSLEGATDTQYFGPGTRLTVL.

The DNA for the CDR3 is TGCGCCAGCAGCTTCCGGGACAGGGGTTCAAGCGGGGAGCTGTTTTTT. Translation: CASSFRDRGSSGELFF. This chain connects TRBV5-1 to TRBJ2-2; 10 nucleotides line up with TRBD1. This CDR3 is 16 amino acids long. Per the germline V gene, CDR1 is SGHRS and CDR2 is YFSETQ. Trimming removed 2 bases from V and 7 bases from J; junction bases left unmatched: 8.

The genes are TRBV11-2 and TRBJ1-2, with TRBD1 as a possible D gene (5 bases). The V end lost 3 bases, the J end lost 3 bases, and 14 bases lay between the germline ends. This CDR3 is 15 amino acids long. Per germline, CDR1 SGHAT and CDR2 FQNNGV. The CDR3 DNA follows: TGTGCCAGCAGCTTTACTCAGGGTTCGGACTATGGCTACACCTTC. This gives the protein CASSFTQGSDYGYTF.

As DNA, the CDR3 is TGTGCCAGCAGTCCCGGGGGGGGGACAGCTTTCTTT. It codes for CASSPGGGTAFF. The chain is built from TRBV12-3 or TRBV12-4 and TRBJ1-1, with D maybe TRBD1 (5 bases). V lost 5 bases and J lost 10, with 14 bases in between. The CDR3 is 12 residues long.